Shown below are 28 T cell receptor beta chains from a single sample sequenced in a study of blood T cell repertoires in COVID-19 (dated by TCRdb to 2020 to 2022). Preparation of the library involved the immunoSEQ multiplex PCR assay. Drawn from immuneACCESS, this table holds only the in-frame rearrangements with V and J called that TCRdb kept. Clones are partly lost; checked studies trace under half to an unresolved V gene and leave the rest unexplained. Recorded for this sample are roughly 210,000 clones; roughly 91% of them occurred a single time. Of the sample, less than 8% falls within the top ten clones. The material sequenced was PBMCs or T cells enriched from blood (not recorded which). All receptors derive from a man aged 30 to 39 in a cohort exposed to, infected with or recovered from COVID-19 (not recorded which).

This chain links TRBV7-9 with TRBJ2-7, with D possibly being TRBD2 (5 bases). V was clipped by 5 bases and J by 2 bases, with 16 bases between them. This CDR3 spans 15 amino acids. Germline values: CDR1 SEHNR, CDR2 FQNEAQ (reference sequence). CDR3 loop: CASSQSEGLAYEQYF. CDR3 bases: TGTGCCAGCAGCCAAAGCGAGGGCCTTGCCTACGAGCAGTACTTC.

V and J are TRBV27 and TRBJ2-1, with 13 bases identical to TRBD2. Germline CDR1 and CDR2: MNHEY and SMNVEV (reference sequence). The CDR3 runs 18 residues. With V trimmed by 0 bases and J by 5 bases, 7 bases remained unmatched. The CDR3 nucleotides read TGTGCCAGCAGTTTATCCCCGGGACTAGCGGGAAGTCACAATGAGCAGTTCTTC. Protein: CASSLSPGLAGSHNEQFF.

The rearrangement links TRBV5-4 to TRBJ1-1; TRBD1 is a possible D gene (5 bases). CDR1 and CDR2 (germline): SGHNT, YYREEE (reference sequence). V was trimmed by 3 bases and J by 3 bases, leaving 15 bases between them. CDR3 length: 15 amino acids. The chain's CDR3 is CASSWGGAMDTEAFF. CDR3 nucleotide sequence: TGTGCCAGCAGCTGGGGCGGGGCGATGGACACTGAAGCTTTCTTT.

This sequence joins TRBV19 and TRBJ1-2; unclear D gene. CDR1 and CDR2 (germline): LNHDA, SQIVND (reference sequence). There are 15 residues in the CDR3. Deletions cut 3 bases from V and 4 bases from J, with 15 bases between. CDR3 bases: TGTGCCAGTAGTATCGGTCGGGGTGCTCTCTATGGCTACACCTTC. Its protein is CASSIGRGALYGYTF.

The genes are TRBV5-1 and TRBJ1-3; D might be TRBD1 (5 bases). Germline V CDR1 and CDR2: SGHRS, YFSETQ. This CDR3 spans 15 amino acids. V lost 7 bases, J lost 0 bases, and 14 bases lay in between. The chain's CDR3 is CASAPQATSGNTIYF. CDR3 DNA sequence: TGCGCCAGCGCGCCACAGGCGACCTCTGGAAACACCATATATTTT. The variable domain in full, with the rest retrieved from reference TRBV5-1 and TRBJ1-3, is KAGVTQTPRYLIKTRGQQVTLSCSPISGHRSVSWYQQTPGQGLQFLFEYFSETQRNKGNFPGRFSGRQFSNSRSEMNVSTLELGDSALYLCASAPQATSGNTIYFGEGSWLTVV.

The J gene is TRBJ2-5, the V gene TRBV7-3; 10 bases line up with TRBD2. This CDR3 is 16 amino acids long. Germline values: CDR1 SGHTA, CDR2 FQGTGA. With V trimmed by 7 bases and J by 2 bases, 10 bases remained unmatched. CDR3 region: CASILIILAGQETQYF. The CDR3, as DNA: TGTGCCAGCATCCTAATCATACTAGCGGGACAAGAGACCCAGTACTTC.

In its sample, this clone was seen a few times. The V gene is TRBV19, the J gene TRBJ2-1; 7 bases agree with TRBD2. The CDR3 is 13 amino acids. The V gene's germline CDR1 is LNHDA and CDR2 SQIVND (reference sequence). V dropped 0 bases and J dropped 11; count of bases not matched to a gene: 4. The CDR3 DNA is TGTGCCAGTAGTATAGAGCGGGGAGGGAAGCAGTTCTTC. As protein: CASSIERGGKQFF.

The chain is built from TRBV5-1 and TRBJ1-5, with D possibly TRBD1 on 5 matching bases. V was cut by 2 bases and J by 3 bases, with 15 bases left in between. Germline-derived CDR1 and CDR2 are SGHRS and YFSETQ. The CDR3 spans 16 residues. The CDR3 protein is CASSLGDRASNQPQHF. The CDR3 DNA is TGCGCCAGCAGCTTAGGAGACAGAGCCTCCAATCAGCCCCAGCATTTT. Together with reference TRBV5-1 and TRBJ1-5, the CDR3 gives the full variable domain: KAGVTQTPRYLIKTRGQQVTLSCSPISGHRSVSWYQQTPGQGLQFLFEYFSETQRNKGNFPGRFSGRQFSNSRSEMNVSTLELGDSALYLCASSLGDRASNQPQHFGDGTRLSIL.

The chain recombines TRBV6-5 with TRBJ1-5; a possible D gene is TRBD1 (5 bases). CDR1 and CDR2 from the germline V gene are MNHEY and SVGAGI. Trimming stripped 7 bases from V and 7 bases from J, with 14 bases between. This CDR3 has 13 amino acids. The CDR3 loop reads CASTLNGGQPQHF. Here the CDR3 DNA reads TGTGCCAGCACTTTAAACGGGGGGCAGCCCCAGCATTTT.

The V and J genes are TRBV5-4 and TRBJ2-5, with 8 bases identical to TRBD2. The CDR3 spans 16 residues. The trim removed 0 bases at V and 4 bases at J, leaving 8 bases unmatched. CDR1 is SGHNT, CDR2 YYREEE, per germline (reference sequence). CDR3 region: CASSLGLAGISETQYF. Here the CDR3 DNA reads TGTGCCAGCAGCTTGGGTTTAGCGGGAATATCAGAGACCCAGTACTTC. Complete variable domain (other parts from reference TRBV5-4 and TRBJ2-5): ETGVTQSPTHLIKTRGQQVTLRCSSQSGHNTVSWYQQALGQGPQFIFQYYREEENGRGNFPPRFSGLQFPNYSSELNVNALELDDSALYLCASSLGLAGISETQYFGPGTRLLVL.

This clone was counted once. The chain joins TRBV29-1 to TRBJ2-5, with 7 bases that match TRBD1. CDR1 is SQVTM and CDR2 is ANQGSEA in the germline V gene. V was clipped by 8 bases and J by 2 bases; unmatched bases: 11. CDR3 length equals 14 residues. In DNA form, the CDR3 reads TGCAGCACCGCCCGGACAGGAGGACAAGAGACCCAGTACTTC. Translating gives CSTARTGGQETQYF.

The chain uses TRBV3-1 (or the pseudogene TRBV3-2) and TRBJ1-3, with D tentatively TRBD1 (6 bases). Trimming removed 4 bases from V and 1 base from J, with 17 bases in between. The CDR3 loop spans 17 amino acids. Germline V gives CDR1 LGHDT, CDR2 YNNKEL (reference sequence). The CDR3 nucleotides are TGTGCCAGCAGCCCATTCCCACAGGGATCGTCTGGAAACACCATATATTTT. Residues: CASSPFPQGSSGNTIYF.

The V and J genes are TRBV24-1 and TRBJ1-5, with 9 bases identical to TRBD1. The CDR3 spans 16 residues. The V gene end was trimmed by 4 bases and the J gene end by 1 base; junction bases not matched to a gene: 4. Germline CDR1 and CDR2: KGHDR and SFDVKD. The DNA for the CDR3 is TGTGCCACCAGTGAACCCGGGACAGGGAGCAATCAGCCCCAGCATTTT. Residues: CATSEPGTGSNQPQHF.

V gene TRBV11-2 combines with J gene TRBJ2-2, with 14 bases identical to TRBD2. This CDR3 contains 19 residues. Unmatched junction bases numbered 13, after V lost 4 bases and J lost 6 bases. Germline values: CDR1 SGHAT, CDR2 FQNNGV. The CDR3 is CASSSKGGTSGRSAGELFF. For the CDR3, the DNA is TGTGCCAGCAGCTCAAAGGGGGGGACTAGCGGGAGAAGCGCCGGGGAGCTGTTTTTT.

This clone was found once. This chain connects TRBV9 to TRBJ1-2; D may be TRBD1 (6 bases). Trimming removed 4 bases from V and 8 bases from J, with 27 bases in between. The germline CDR1 and CDR2 sequences are SGDLS and YYNGEE. This CDR3 is 17 amino acids long. As DNA, the CDR3 is TGTGCCAGCAGCCCTCAAGGATGGGCAGGGGTTTCGTACGGCTACACCTTC. Its protein is CASSPQGWAGVSYGYTF.

This rearrangement joins TRBV12-2 to TRBJ1-1; TRBD1 reflects the table's D call only, with no check against the DNA. TRBV12-2 is recorded as a pseudogene. The CDR3 covers 14 residues. CDR3: CASRSPGGNTEAFF. The CDR3 coding sequence is TGTGCAAGTCGCTCCCCAGGGGGGAACACTGAAGCTTTCTTT.

This clone was counted a few times. The chain employs TRBV5-1 and TRBJ2-7; the D gene is possibly TRBD2 (6 bases). V was trimmed by 1 base and J by 1 base, leaving 15 bases between them. Looked up from germline, CDR1 is SGHRS and CDR2 is YFSETQ. This CDR3 comprises 16 residues. The CDR3 sequence: CASSLSLARVSYEQYF. CDR3 DNA: TGCGCCAGCAGCTTGTCTCTAGCGAGAGTGTCCTACGAGCAGTACTTC.

The genes are TRBV5-1 and TRBJ2-7, with 9 positions matching TRBD1. In germline, CDR1 is SGHRS, CDR2 YFSETQ. This CDR3 contains 14 residues. Trimming cost V 7 bases and J 6 bases; bases outside gene matches: 11. The CDR3 DNA reads TGCGCCAGCCTACCGGGACAGGGTTCGGGCGAGCAGTACTTC. Its translation is CASLPGQGSGEQYF. Full variable domain (rest looked up from reference TRBV5-1 and TRBJ2-7): KAGVTQTPRYLIKTRGQQVTLSCSPISGHRSVSWYQQTPGQGLQFLFEYFSETQRNKGNFPGRFSGRQFSNSRSEMNVSTLELGDSALYLCASLPGQGSGEQYFGPGTRLTVT.

The chain uses TRBV6-6 and TRBJ1-5; TRBD1 matches 10 bases. Germline V CDR1 and CDR2: MNHNY, SVGAGI (reference sequence). The CDR3 covers 18 residues. Trimming at V came to 5 bases and at J to 3 bases, leaving 13 bases not matched to a gene. The CDR3, as DNA: TGTGCCAGCAGTCCTCACGGGACAGGGGACCTAATCAATCAGCCCCAGCATTTT. Amino acids: CASSPHGTGDLINQPQHF.

The chain couples TRBV7-2 to TRBJ2-5; D may be TRBD1 (5 bases). Per germline, CDR1 SGHTA and CDR2 FQGNSA. Deletions cut 3 bases from V and 5 bases from J, with 13 bases between. This CDR3 has 14 residues. In DNA, the CDR3 is TGTGCCAGCAGCTTTTGGCAGGGAAGGGAGACCCAGTACTTC. It specifies CASSFWQGRETQYF. Complete variable domain (other parts from reference TRBV7-2 and TRBJ2-5): GAGVSQSPSNKVTEKGKDVELRCDPISGHTALYWYRQSLGQGLEFLIYFQGNSAPDKSGLPSDRFSAERTGGSVSTLTIQRTQQEDSAVYLCASSFWQGRETQYFGPGTRLLVL.

This clone has just a few counts. The gene calls are TRBV3-1 (or the pseudogene TRBV3-2) and TRBJ2-7; a weak D match, TRBD1 (5 bases). Germline assignment: CDR1 LGHDT and CDR2 YNNKEL (reference sequence). The ends were cut back, 0 bases at V and 5 bases at J, with 11 bases in the middle. The CDR3 contains 14 residues. CDR3: CASSQDLGRDEQYF. In nucleotides, the CDR3 is TGTGCCAGCAGCCAAGATCTTGGCAGGGACGAGCAGTACTTC.

The sample holds one count of this clone. The rearrangement joins TRBV4-1 to TRBJ2-7; no reliable D call. The CDR3 length is 13 residues. The V gene lost 1 base and the J gene lost 3 bases, with 7 bases spanning the gap. Germline CDR1 reads MGHRA; CDR2 reads YSYEKL. The CDR3 DNA sequence: TGCGCCAGCAGCCAAGTAGTCTTCTACGAGCAGTACTTC. The encoded protein is CASSQVVFYEQYF.

V is TRBV18 and J is TRBJ1-2; D is uncertain. The V gene's germline CDR1 is KGHSH and CDR2 LQKENI. V lost 3 bases, J lost 7 bases, and 12 bases lay in between. This CDR3 has 13 residues. Written as DNA, the CDR3 is TGTGCCAGCTCACCGACGGGTACGGGTGGCTACACCTTC. Translation gives CASSPTGTGGYTF.

This rearrangement joins TRBV11-1 to TRBJ2-7; perhaps TRBD2 as D (6 bases). V shed 3 bases and J shed 5 bases, with 11 bases lying between them. There are 13 residues in the CDR3. The germline V gene encodes CDR1 SGHAT and CDR2 FQDESV (reference sequence). The CDR3 nucleotides are TGTGCCAGCAGCTTCGGGGGAAACAACGAGCAGTACTTC. It encodes CASSFGGNNEQYF.

For this clone: The same CDR3 is also encoded by other DNA sequences in this sample. The chain recombines TRBV14 with TRBJ1-1; no clear D. There are 14 residues in the CDR3. The V gene's germline CDR1 is SGHDN and CDR2 FVKESK. V was trimmed by 1 base and J by 4 bases, leaving 10 bases between them. The CDR3: CASSQVAGRTEAFF. The CDR3 nucleotides are TGTGCCAGCAGCCAAGTGGCAGGCCGCACTGAAGCTTTCTTT.

The rearrangement links TRBV25-1 to TRBJ2-7; a possible D gene is TRBD2 (5 bases). Germline CDR1 MGHDK, CDR2 SYGVNS. The CDR3 length is 13 residues. V was cut by 3 bases and J by 5 bases, with 11 bases left in between. CDR3 DNA sequence: TGTGCCAGCAGTGACTTTTCTAGCAACGAGCAGTACTTC. Residues: CASSDFSSNEQYF.

This clone was counted once. The V call is TRBV10-1, the J call TRBJ2-5; 8 nucleotides agree with TRBD1. CDR1 and CDR2 (germline): WNHNN, SYGVQD (reference sequence). With V trimmed by 2 bases and J by 9 bases, 14 bases remained unmatched. CDR3 length equals 16 residues. CDR3 loop: CASSELGTGKEDPQYF. As DNA, the CDR3 is TGCGCCAGCAGTGAGCTGGGGACAGGAAAAGAGGATCCCCAGTACTTC.

This sequence joins TRBV7-6 and TRBJ1-1; D unresolved. The CDR3 is 16 amino acids. V lost 5 bases and J 0 bases, leaving 16 bases between the germline ends. Germline V gives CDR1 SGHVS, CDR2 FNYEAQ. CDR3 in amino acids: CASSPREDSLNTEAFF. CDR3 in DNA: TGTGCCAGCAGCCCCCGGGAGGACTCATTGAACACTGAAGCTTTCTTT.